This passage covers 28 T cell receptor beta chains from one sample sequenced in a study of shared clonotypes between healthy human individuals. The assay was immunoSEQ multiplex PCR, and TCRdb's table has in-frame clones only and misses some. The sample records 2 million to 2.5 million clones, approximately 95% being singletons. Naivety among CD8 cells was defined by CD45RO negativity and positive CCR7 selection, thereby excluding terminally differentiated effector memory CD45RA+ cells. Sequencing was done on a sample of naive CD8+ T cells sorted from blood. Every receptor here comes from a man aged 18 to 35 in good health.

This rearrangement joins TRBV19 to TRBJ2-1, with D unresolved. Trimming pared 3 bases from V and 4 bases from J, leaving 10 bases between. Per the germline V gene, CDR1 is LNHDA and CDR2 is SQIVND (reference sequence). This CDR3 has 14 amino acids. CDR3 region: CASSMLKDYNEQFF. As DNA, the CDR3 is TGTGCCAGTAGTATGCTAAAAGATTACAATGAGCAGTTCTTC.

The J gene is TRBJ2-6, the V gene TRBV27, with 7 bases lining up with TRBD1. The ends lost 6 bases at V and 3 bases at J; junction bases unmatched: 5. The germline V gene encodes CDR1 MNHEY and CDR2 SMNVEV (reference sequence). The CDR3 sequence is 15 residues long. CDR3 sequence: CASSRGGVGANVLTF. For the CDR3, the DNA is TGTGCCAGCAGCCGAGGGGGCGTTGGGGCCAACGTCCTGACTTTC. Together with reference TRBV27 and TRBJ2-6, the CDR3 gives the full variable domain: EAQVTQNPRYLITVTGKKLTVTCSQNMNHEYMSWYRQDPGLGLRQIYYSMNVEVTDKGDVPEGYKVSRKEKRNFPLILESPSPNQTSLYFCASSRGGVGANVLTFGAGSRLTVL.

This clone was seen only once. The chain is built from TRBV5-3 and TRBJ2-2; TRBD2 aligns across 9 bases. TRBV5-3 qualifies as an ORF whose function is uncertain. J gave up 6 bases and V 0 bases, and 3 bases lay outside the gene matches. CDR3 length: 15 residues. As DNA, the CDR3 is TGTGCCAGAAGCTTGGCGGGACTAGCCGCCGGGGAGCTGTTTTTT. Amino acid sequence: CARSLAGLAAGELFF.

Details on this clone: Other DNA sequences from this sample encode an identical CDR3 as well. The genes are TRBV4-1 and TRBJ2-7, with 10 bases fitting TRBD1. With 1 base clipped from V and 3 bases from J, the junction kept 3 bases outside the gene matches. Germline V lookup: CDR1 MGHRA, CDR2 YSYEKL. The length of the CDR3 is 15 residues. The CDR3 DNA sequence: TGCGCCAGCAGCCAAGGAGGGACAGGGGTCTACGAGCAGTACTTC. Protein product: CASSQGGTGVYEQYF.

In its sample, this clone was seen once. The genes are TRBV6-5 and TRBJ1-5; D is possibly TRBD1 (6 bases). Germline V gene data show CDR1 as MNHEY and CDR2 as SVGAGI. V lost 9 bases to trimming and J lost 0 bases, with 12 bases between them. This CDR3 has 14 amino acids. Here the CDR3 reads CASRDIDSNQPQHF. The CDR3 DNA reads as TGTGCCAGTCGGGACATAGATAGCAATCAGCCCCAGCATTTT.

The V gene is TRBV2, the J gene TRBJ2-7, with 7 bases matching TRBD2. This CDR3 is 15 amino acids long. Germline V gene sequence: CDR1 SNHLY, CDR2 FYNNEI. V was pared by 3 bases and J by 4 bases, with 9 bases of the junction left unmatched. The CDR3 nucleotides read TGTGCCAGCAGTGATCAGCCTAGCGGAATTTACGAGCAGTACTTC. It encodes CASSDQPSGIYEQYF. Full variable domain (remainder filled in from reference TRBV2 and TRBJ2-7): EPEVTQTPSHQVTQMGQEVILRCVPISNHLYFYWYRQILGQKVEFLVSFYNNEISEKSEIFDDQFSVERPDGSNFTLKIRSTKLEDSAMYFCASSDQPSGIYEQYFGPGTRLTVT.

For this clone: This specimen includes other DNA sequences encoding the same CDR3. The chain links TRBV5-4 to TRBJ2-7; D ambiguous. CDR3 size: 13 residues. With 0 bases removed from V and 2 bases from J, the gap between germline ends came to 6 bases. Germline V gene data show CDR1 as SGHNT and CDR2 as YYREEE (reference sequence). For the CDR3, the DNA is TGTGCCAGCAGCTTGGGGTCTGCCTACGAGCAGTACTTC. This encodes CASSLGSAYEQYF.

The V call is TRBV27, the J call TRBJ2-7; TRBD2 is a possible D gene (7 bases). CDR1 and CDR2 from the germline V gene are MNHEY and SMNVEV (reference sequence). The CDR3 spans 17 residues. Trimming stripped 8 bases from V and 2 bases from J, with 25 bases between. The CDR3 spells CASAGGGAIAETYEQYF. CDR3 nucleotides: TGTGCCAGCGCCGGAGGGGGGGCCATAGCGGAAACCTACGAGCAGTACTTC.

The chain joins TRBV2 to TRBJ2-3; possible D gene TRBD1, 6 bases. Germline V gene sequence: CDR1 SNHLY, CDR2 FYNNEI. The CDR3 runs 15 residues. V gave up 0 bases and J gave up 5 bases, with 12 bases separating them. CDR3 bases: TGTGCCAGCAGTGAAGCGAGGCAGGGGAAAGATACGCAGTATTTT. This gives the protein CASSEARQGKDTQYF.

Remarks on this clone: The same CDR3 arises from other DNA sequences in this sample as well. The chain couples TRBV27 to TRBJ2-5; D may be TRBD1 or TRBD2 (5 bases each). The V gene's germline CDR1 is MNHEY and CDR2 SMNVEV (reference sequence). With 2 bases removed from V and 5 bases from J, the gap between germline ends came to 12 bases. The CDR3 consists of 14 residues. CDR3 sequence (DNA): TGTGCCAGCAGTTTAATCGGGGCCGGGGAGACCCAGTACTTC. Amino acid sequence: CASSLIGAGETQYF.

The sample holds one count of this clone. Additional DNA sequences in this sample encode the identical CDR3. The chain combines TRBV6-5 with TRBJ1-1; D is unclear. Germline loops: CDR1 MNHEY, CDR2 SVGAGI. This CDR3 is 14 amino acids long. V was clipped by 0 bases and J by 2 bases, with 7 bases between them. The CDR3 loop reads CASSYSPGNTEAFF. The CDR3 DNA reads as TGTGCCAGCAGTTACTCGCCGGGCAACACTGAAGCTTTCTTT.

The chain has TRBV21-1 and TRBJ1-5; no DNA check was done on the table's D call, TRBD1. TRBV21-1 is listed as a pseudogene. There are 18 residues in the CDR3. The CDR3: CASSKNREYHYSNQPQHF. The CDR3 coding sequence is TGTGCCAGCAGCAAAAACAGGGAGTACCACTATAGCAATCAGCCCCAGCATTTT.

The chain uses TRBV19 and TRBJ2-2; D possibly matches TRBD1 or TRBD2 (5 bases each). The length of the CDR3 is 14 residues. Trimming pared 7 bases from V and 1 base from J, leaving 10 bases between. Germline CDR1 and CDR2: LNHDA and SQIVND (reference sequence). The CDR3 region has the DNA TGTGCCAGTACCTTGGGGGAGAACACCGGGGAGCTGTTTTTT. This gives the protein CASTLGENTGELFF.

This sequence joins TRBV29-1 and TRBJ2-2; D not certain. The CDR3 covers 14 residues. Germline assignment: CDR1 SQVTM and CDR2 ANQGSEA. Between the trimmed V and J ends, which lost 2 bases and 1 base, there was a span of 8 bases. For the CDR3, the DNA is TGCAGCGTTGAACTGACACAGAACACCGGGGAGCTGTTTTTT. Translation gives CSVELTQNTGELFF.

On this clone itself: This sample includes further DNA sequences coding for the same CDR3. This chain joins TRBV11-2 and TRBJ2-7, with 8 bases fitting TRBD1. CDR1 and CDR2 (germline): SGHAT, FQNNGV. V was pared by 3 bases and J by 3 bases, with 4 bases of the junction left unmatched. The CDR3 consists of 14 residues. The CDR3 loop is CASSFSGTGYEQYF. As DNA, the CDR3 is TGTGCCAGCAGCTTTTCCGGGACAGGCTACGAGCAGTACTTC. Supplemented by reference TRBV11-2 and TRBJ2-7, the full variable domain reads EAGVAQSPRYKIIEKRQSVAFWCNPISGHATLYWYQQILGQGPKLLIQFQNNGVVDDSQLPKDRFSAERLKGVDSTLKIQPAKLEDSAVYLCASSFSGTGYEQYFGPGTRLTVT.

On this clone: At the DNA level, this CDR3 is encoded by other sequences in the same sample as well. The chain links TRBV27 to TRBJ2-3; D possibly corresponds to TRBD2 (5 bases). The V gene lost 3 bases and the J gene lost 0 bases, with 7 bases spanning the gap. Germline assignment: CDR1 MNHEY and CDR2 SMNVEV (reference sequence). The CDR3 totals 14 residues. CDR3 sequence reads: CASSLRTSTDTQYF. In nucleotides, the CDR3 is TGTGCCAGCAGTTTGAGGACTAGCACAGATACGCAGTATTTT.

The chain has TRBV6-4 and TRBJ1-2; TRBD1 matches at 10 bases. Germline CDR1 reads MRHNA; CDR2 reads SNTAGT. V was clipped by 5 bases and J by 4 bases; unmatched bases: 16. The CDR3 has 18 amino acids. The CDR3 loop reads CASSTTQAGTGERYGYTF. DNA of the CDR3: TGTGCCAGCAGTACGACCCAAGCCGGGACAGGGGAGCGCTATGGCTACACCTTC.

The chain joins TRBV27 to TRBJ2-1; possible D gene TRBD2, 6 bases. Germline V gene data show CDR1 as MNHEY and CDR2 as SMNVEV (reference sequence). This CDR3 has 14 amino acids. Deletions cut 5 bases from V and 8 bases from J, with 16 bases between. The CDR3 nucleotides read TGTGCCAGCAGTCCCCTGGGGAGGTCGGATGAGCAGTTCTTC. Its translation is CASSPLGRSDEQFF.

The rearrangement links TRBV27 to TRBJ1-4; possible D gene TRBD1, 6 bases. This CDR3 region has 16 residues. The V end lost 0 bases, the J end lost 7 bases, and 15 bases lay between the germline ends. Germline assignment: CDR1 MNHEY and CDR2 SMNVEV (reference sequence). CDR3 sequence reads: CASSLSTTGIGEKLFF. In DNA, the CDR3 is TGTGCCAGCAGTTTATCGACTACAGGGATCGGTGAAAAACTGTTTTTT.

This clone was seen once. Other DNA sequences in the sample encode the same CDR3. The chain combines TRBV6-5 with TRBJ2-1; tentatively, D is TRBD1 or TRBD2 (6 bases each). Germline V gene lookup returns CDR1 MNHEY and CDR2 SVGAGI. Deletions cut 0 bases from V and 10 bases from J, with 10 bases between. The CDR3 length is 13 residues. CDR3 residues: CASSYSPGGEQFF. The CDR3 nucleotides read TGTGCCAGCAGTTACTCGCCCGGGGGCGAGCAGTTCTTC.

J is TRBJ2-3 and V is TRBV2; 7 bases align to TRBD1. V was clipped by 2 bases and J by 1 base; unmatched bases: 9. CDR1 is SNHLY, CDR2 FYNNEI, per germline. CDR3 size: 17 residues. The CDR3 loop is CASSERGPGWGTDTQYF. The CDR3 nucleotides read TGTGCCAGCAGTGAAAGGGGGCCAGGGTGGGGCACAGATACGCAGTATTTT.

The chain employs TRBV10-3 and TRBJ2-3; D is ambiguous. Trimming took 8 bases from V and 0 from J, leaving 12 bases between them. The CDR3 length is 14 residues. Germline loops: CDR1 ENHRY, CDR2 SYGVKD. In nucleotides, the CDR3 is TGTGCCATCGGAAACGGCACTAGCACAGATACGCAGTATTTT. Translation gives CAIGNGTSTDTQYF.

In regard to this clone: The sample contains more than one DNA sequence encoding this CDR3. This chain uses TRBV6-6 with TRBJ2-1; TRBD2 aligns across 8 bases. The CDR3 has 13 amino acids. V shed 5 bases and J 9 bases; nucleotides not matched to a gene: 6. Germline lookup yields CDR1 MNHNY and CDR2 SVGAGI (reference sequence). The CDR3 bases are TGTGCCAGCAGTCTCGGACTAGCCGGTGAGCAGTTCTTC. This encodes CASSLGLAGEQFF.

The rearrangement links TRBV7-9 to TRBJ2-1; D may match TRBD1 or TRBD2 (5 bases each). The CDR3 is made up of 13 amino acids. Trimming pared 2 bases from V and 9 bases from J, leaving 11 bases between. Germline CDR1 and CDR2: SEHNR and FQNEAQ (reference sequence). DNA of the CDR3: TGTGCCAGCAGCTTACCGAGGGACCTTGAGCAGTTCTTC. Its protein is CASSLPRDLEQFF.

The V call is TRBV5-1, the J call TRBJ1-3, with D unclear. The CDR3 contains 17 residues. The V gene's germline CDR1 is SGHRS and CDR2 YFSETQ. V dropped 0 bases and J dropped 2 bases, with 15 bases sitting between them. In DNA form, the CDR3 reads TGCGCCAGCAGCTTGGTCGATTGGTGGGGAGCTGGAAACACCATATATTTT. It yields the protein CASSLVDWWGAGNTIYF. Using reference TRBV5-1 and TRBJ1-3 for the parts outside the CDR3, the full variable domain is KAGVTQTPRYLIKTRGQQVTLSCSPISGHRSVSWYQQTPGQGLQFLFEYFSETQRNKGNFPGRFSGRQFSNSRSEMNVSTLELGDSALYLCASSLVDWWGAGNTIYFGEGSWLTVV.

V gene TRBV11-2 combines with J gene TRBJ2-3; possibly TRBD1 for D (5 bases). Germline CDR1 is SGHAT and CDR2 is FQNNGV. CDR3 length: 16 amino acids. The germline V and J ends were trimmed by 5 bases and 2 bases, with 17 bases remaining between them. The CDR3 region is CASSPITGASTDTQYF. CDR3 DNA sequence: TGTGCCAGCAGCCCAATAACAGGAGCGTCCACAGATACGCAGTATTTT.

This chain links TRBV4-1 with TRBJ2-1, with a weak D call TRBD2 (5 bases). Germline V gives CDR1 MGHRA, CDR2 YSYEKL. The CDR3 is made up of 15 amino acids. Trimming shortened V by 2 bases and J by 2 bases, and 10 bases separated the two germline ends. CDR3 nucleotides: TGCGCCAGCAGCCAATTAAGCGGAGCCTACAATGAGCAGTTCTTC. Translating gives CASSQLSGAYNEQFF.

The rearrangement uses TRBV27 and TRBJ1-1; D is possibly TRBD1 (6 bases). Germline lookup yields CDR1 MNHEY and CDR2 SMNVEV (reference sequence). Deletions cut 6 bases from V and 4 bases from J, with 12 bases between. The CDR3 has 13 residues. The CDR3 here is CASSIRGGTEAFF. The CDR3, as DNA: TGTGCCAGCAGCATCAGGGGAGGCACTGAAGCTTTCTTT.